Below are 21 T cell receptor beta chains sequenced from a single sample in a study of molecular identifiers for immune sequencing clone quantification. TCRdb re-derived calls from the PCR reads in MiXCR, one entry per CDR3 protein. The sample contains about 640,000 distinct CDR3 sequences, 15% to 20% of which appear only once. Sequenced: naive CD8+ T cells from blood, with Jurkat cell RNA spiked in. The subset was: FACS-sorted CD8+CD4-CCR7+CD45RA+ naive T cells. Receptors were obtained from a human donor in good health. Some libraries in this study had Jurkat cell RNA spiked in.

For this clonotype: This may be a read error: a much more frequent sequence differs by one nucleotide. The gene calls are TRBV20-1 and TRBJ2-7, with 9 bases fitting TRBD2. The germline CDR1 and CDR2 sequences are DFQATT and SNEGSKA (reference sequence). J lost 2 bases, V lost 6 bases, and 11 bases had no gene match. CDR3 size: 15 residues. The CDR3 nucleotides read TGCAGTGCAGAAAGAAGACTAGCGGACCCCTACGAGCAGTACTTC. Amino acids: CSAERRLADPYEQYF.

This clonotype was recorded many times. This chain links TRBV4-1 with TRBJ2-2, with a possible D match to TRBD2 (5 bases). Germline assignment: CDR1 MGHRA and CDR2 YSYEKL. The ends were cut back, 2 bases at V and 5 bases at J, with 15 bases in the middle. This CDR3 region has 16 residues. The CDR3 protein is CASSQPSVPGTGELFF. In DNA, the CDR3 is TGCGCCAGCAGCCAACCGTCTGTTCCGGGAACCGGGGAGCTGTTTTTT.

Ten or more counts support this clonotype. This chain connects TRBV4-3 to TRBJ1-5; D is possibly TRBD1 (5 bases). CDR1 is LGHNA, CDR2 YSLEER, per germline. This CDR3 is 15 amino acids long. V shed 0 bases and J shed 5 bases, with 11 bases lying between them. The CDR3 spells CASSQDWGLYQPQHF. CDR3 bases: TGCGCCAGCAGCCAAGATTGGGGGTTGTATCAGCCCCAGCATTTT.

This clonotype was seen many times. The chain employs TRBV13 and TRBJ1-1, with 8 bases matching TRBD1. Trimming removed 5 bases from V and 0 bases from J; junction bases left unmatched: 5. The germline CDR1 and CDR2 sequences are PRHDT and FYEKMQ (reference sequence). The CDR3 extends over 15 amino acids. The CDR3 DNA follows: TGTGCCAGCAGCCCCCAGACAGGGGTGAACACTGAAGCTTTCTTT. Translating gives CASSPQTGVNTEAFF.

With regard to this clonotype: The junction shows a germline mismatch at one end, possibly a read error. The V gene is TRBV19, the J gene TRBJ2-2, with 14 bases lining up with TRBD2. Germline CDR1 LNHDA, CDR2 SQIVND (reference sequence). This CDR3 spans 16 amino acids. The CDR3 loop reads CVSSGLAGGLSGELFF. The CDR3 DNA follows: TGTGTCAGTAGTGGACTAGCGGGAGGTCTCTCCGGGGAGCTGTTTTTT.

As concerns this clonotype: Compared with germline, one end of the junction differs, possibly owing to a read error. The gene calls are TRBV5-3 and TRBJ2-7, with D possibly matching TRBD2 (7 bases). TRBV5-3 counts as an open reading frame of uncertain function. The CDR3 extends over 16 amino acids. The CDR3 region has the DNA TGTGCCAGCAGCTTTGACTGGAGGGGGGGTTCCTACGAGCAGTGCTTC. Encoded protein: CASSFDWRGGSYEQCF.

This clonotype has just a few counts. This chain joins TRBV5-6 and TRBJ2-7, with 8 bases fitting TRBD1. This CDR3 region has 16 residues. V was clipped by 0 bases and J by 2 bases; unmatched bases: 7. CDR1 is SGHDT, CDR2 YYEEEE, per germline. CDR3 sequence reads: CASSLAGDRRTYEQYF. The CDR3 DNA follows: TGTGCCAGCAGCTTGGCGGGGGACAGGCGGACCTACGAGCAGTACTTC.

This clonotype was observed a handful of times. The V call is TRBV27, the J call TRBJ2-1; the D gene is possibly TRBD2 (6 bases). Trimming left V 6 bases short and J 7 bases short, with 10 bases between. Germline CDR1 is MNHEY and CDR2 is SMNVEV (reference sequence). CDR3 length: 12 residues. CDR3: CASRTRVNEQFF. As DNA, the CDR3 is TGTGCCAGCAGGACTAGGGTGAATGAGCAGTTCTTC.

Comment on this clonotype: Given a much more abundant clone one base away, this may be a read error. The CDR3 spells CASGLRRADDLNEKLFF. The CDR3 DNA reads TGTGCCAGCGGTTTAAGAAGAGCCGACGACTTGAATGAAAAACTGTTTTTT. V usage is TRBV28 and J usage is TRBJ1-4; D call uncertain. Germline assignment: CDR1 MDHEN and CDR2 SYDVKM. The CDR3 spans 17 residues.

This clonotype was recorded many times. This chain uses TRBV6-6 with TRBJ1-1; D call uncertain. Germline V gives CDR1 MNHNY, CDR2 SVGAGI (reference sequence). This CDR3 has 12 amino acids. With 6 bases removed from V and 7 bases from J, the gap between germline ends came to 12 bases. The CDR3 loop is CASRETGDEAFF. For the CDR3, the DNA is TGTGCCAGCAGAGAAACCGGGGATGAAGCTTTCTTT.

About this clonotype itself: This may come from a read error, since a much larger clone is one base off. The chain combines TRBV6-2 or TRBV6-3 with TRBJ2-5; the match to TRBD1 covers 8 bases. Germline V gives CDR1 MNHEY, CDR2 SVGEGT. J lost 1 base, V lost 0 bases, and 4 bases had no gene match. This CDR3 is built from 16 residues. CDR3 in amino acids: CASSYSIGQGQETQYF. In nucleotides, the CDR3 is TGTGCCAGCAGTTACTCGATCGGACAGGGCCAAGAGACCCAGTACTTC.

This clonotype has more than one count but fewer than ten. The CDR3 loop reads CASSYLGVDTGELFF. CDR3 sequence (DNA): TGTGCCAGCAGTTATCTGGGGGTGGACACCGGGGAGCTGTTTTTT. This chain uses TRBV6-2 or TRBV6-3 with TRBJ2-2; D might be TRBD1 or TRBD2, each matching 5 bases. Per germline, CDR1 MNHEY and CDR2 SVGEGT. Trimming left V 3 bases short and J 3 bases short, with 11 bases between. This CDR3 is built from 15 residues.

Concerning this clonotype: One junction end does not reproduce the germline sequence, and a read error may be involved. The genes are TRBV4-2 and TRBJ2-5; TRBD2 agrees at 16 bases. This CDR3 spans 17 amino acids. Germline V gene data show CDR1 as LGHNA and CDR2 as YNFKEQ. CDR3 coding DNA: TGTGCCAGCAGCCTAGGGACTAGCGGGAGGGAATATGAGACCCGGTACTTC. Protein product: CASSLGTSGREYETRYF.

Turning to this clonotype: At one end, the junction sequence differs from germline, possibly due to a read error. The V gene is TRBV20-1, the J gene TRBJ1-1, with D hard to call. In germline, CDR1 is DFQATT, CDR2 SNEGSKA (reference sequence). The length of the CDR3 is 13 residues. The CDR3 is CSARILGGAEASF. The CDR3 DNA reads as TGCAGTGCTCGCATCCTCGGTGGAGCCGAAGCTTCCTTT.

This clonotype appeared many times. The CDR3 DNA is TGTGCCAGCCCACGGACGTCTAGCAGCAATCAGCCCCAGCATTTT. Translating gives CASPRTSSSNQPQHF. The V call is TRBV6-4, the J call TRBJ1-5, with D unresolved. V dropped 8 bases and J dropped 1 base, with 15 bases sitting between them. This CDR3 has 15 amino acids. The germline gives CDR1 MRHNA, CDR2 SNTAGT.

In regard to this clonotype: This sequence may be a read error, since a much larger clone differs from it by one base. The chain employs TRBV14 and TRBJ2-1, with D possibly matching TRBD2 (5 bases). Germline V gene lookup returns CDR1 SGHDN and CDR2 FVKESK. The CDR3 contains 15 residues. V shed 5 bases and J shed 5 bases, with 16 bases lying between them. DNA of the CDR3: TGTGCCAGCAGCGGACCAGCGGTCGCAAACAATGAGCAGTTCTTC. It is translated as CASSGPAVANNEQFF.

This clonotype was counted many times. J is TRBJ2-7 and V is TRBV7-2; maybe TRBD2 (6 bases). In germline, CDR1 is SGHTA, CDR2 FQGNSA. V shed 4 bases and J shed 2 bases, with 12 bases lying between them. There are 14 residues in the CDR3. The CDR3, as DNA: TGTGCCAGCAGCTCCTTGGGGGGACCCTACGAGCAGTACTTC. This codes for CASSSLGGPYEQYF.

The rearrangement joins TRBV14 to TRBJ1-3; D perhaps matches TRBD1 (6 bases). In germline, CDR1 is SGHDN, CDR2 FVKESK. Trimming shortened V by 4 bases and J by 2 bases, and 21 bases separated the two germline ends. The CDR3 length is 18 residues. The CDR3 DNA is TGTGCCAGCAGCCCAGACCTAGGCTCAGGGACACCTGGAAACACCATATATTTT. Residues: CASSPDLGSGTPGNTIYF.

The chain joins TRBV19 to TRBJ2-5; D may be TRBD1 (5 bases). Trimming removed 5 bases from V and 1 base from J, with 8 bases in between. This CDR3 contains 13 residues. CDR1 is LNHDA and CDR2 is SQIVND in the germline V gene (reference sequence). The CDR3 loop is CASSPDIQETQYF. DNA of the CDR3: TGTGCCAGTAGTCCGGACATCCAAGAGACCCAGTACTTC.

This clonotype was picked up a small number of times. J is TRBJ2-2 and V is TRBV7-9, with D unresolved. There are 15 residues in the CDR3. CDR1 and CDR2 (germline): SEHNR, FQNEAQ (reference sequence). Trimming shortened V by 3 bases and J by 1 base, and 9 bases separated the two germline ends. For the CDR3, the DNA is TGTGCCAGCAGCTTTGTGCCAGAGAACACCGGGGAGCTGTTTTTT. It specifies CASSFVPENTGELFF.

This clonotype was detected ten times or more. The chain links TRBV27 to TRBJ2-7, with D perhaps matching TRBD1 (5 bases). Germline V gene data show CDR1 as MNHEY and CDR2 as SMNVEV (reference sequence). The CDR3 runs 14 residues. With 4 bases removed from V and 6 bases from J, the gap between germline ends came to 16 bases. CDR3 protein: CASSWQGNGVEQYF. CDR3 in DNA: TGTGCCAGCAGTTGGCAGGGCAATGGGGTCGAGCAGTACTTC.